This T cell receptor (beta chain) was retrieved from a study of blood T cells in healthy people across ages. Regarding the study as a whole: Long-lived donors exceeded aged donors in naive CD4+ cells and diversity.

Primers used in a second PCR of about 7 to 12 cycles were a sample-barcoded 5' primer and a J-beta primer mix. Via MiXCR, TCRdb re-called the 5' RACE reads, giving one row per CDR3 protein. The sample holds approximately 1.5 million distinct CDR3 sequences, roughly 32% seen once. The germline gives CDR1 SNHLY, CDR2 FYNNEI. After removal of 6 bases from V and 8 bases from J, the junction contained 9 bases not matched to a gene. The CDR3 is made up of 13 amino acids. Each sample yielded at least 5 micrograms of PBMC total RNA. With respect to this clonotype: What it binds is not known.

What was sequenced was blood. The TCR comes from a young woman in good health. The V and J genes are TRBV2 and TRBJ1-2; 7 positions match TRBD1. The CDR3 reads CASREWDSRGYTF. The CDR3 nucleotides are TGTGCCAGCAGGGAATGGGACAGCCGGGGCTACACCTTC.